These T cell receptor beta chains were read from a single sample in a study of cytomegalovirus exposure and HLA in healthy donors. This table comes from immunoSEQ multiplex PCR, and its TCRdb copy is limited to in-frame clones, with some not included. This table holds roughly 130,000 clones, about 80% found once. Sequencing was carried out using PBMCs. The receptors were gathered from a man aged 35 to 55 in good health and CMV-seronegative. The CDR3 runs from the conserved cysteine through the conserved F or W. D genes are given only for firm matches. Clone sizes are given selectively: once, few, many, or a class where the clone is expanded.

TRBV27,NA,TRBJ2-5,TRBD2,CASSSAEAGGKETQYF,TGTGCCAGCAGTTCTGCCGAGGCGGGGGGCAAAGAGACCCAGTACTTC
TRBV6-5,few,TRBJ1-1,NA,CASRLGRDTEAFF,TGTGCCAGCAGATTGGGGAGGGACACTGAAGCTTTCTTT
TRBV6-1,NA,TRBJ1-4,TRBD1,CASTGQGEKLFF,TGTGCCAGCACAGGACAGGGAGAAAAACTGTTTTTT
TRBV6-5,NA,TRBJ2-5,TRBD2,CASSYLERGEETQYF,TGTGCCAGCAGTTACCTCGAGCGGGGGGAAGAGACCCAGTACTTC
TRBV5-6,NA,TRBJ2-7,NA,CASSEGGFIVYEQYF,TGTGCCAGCAGCGAGGGGGGGTTTATCGTTTACGAGCAGTACTTC
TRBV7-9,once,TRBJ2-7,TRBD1,CASSLGQGIYEQYF,TGTGCCAGCAGCTTGGGACAGGGGATCTACGAGCAGTACTTC
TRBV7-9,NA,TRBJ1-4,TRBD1,CASSLGQGSPEKLFF,TGTGCCAGCAGCTTAGGACAGGGTTCTCCTGAAAAACTGTTTTTT
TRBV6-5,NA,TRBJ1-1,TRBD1,CASSYGTANTEAFF,TGTGCCAGCAGTTACGGGACAGCGAACACTGAAGCTTTCTTT
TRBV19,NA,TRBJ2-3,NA,CASTIGQGSTDTQYF,TGTGCCAGTACCATCGGTCAGGGTAGCACAGATACGCAGTATTTT
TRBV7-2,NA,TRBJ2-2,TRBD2,CASGRLAGGAGELFF,TGTGCCAGCGGCCGACTAGCGGGAGGTGCCGGGGAGCTGTTTTTT
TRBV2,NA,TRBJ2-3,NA,CASRERGDTQYF,TGTGCCAGCAGGGAAAGAGGGGATACGCAGTATTTT
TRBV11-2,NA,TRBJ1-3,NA,CASSLDRVSSGNTIYF,TGTGCCAGCAGCTTAGATCGGGTTAGCTCTGGAAACACCATATATTTT
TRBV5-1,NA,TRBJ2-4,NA,CASSPQQGSENIQYF,TGCGCCAGCAGCCCCCAACAGGGTTCGGAAAACATTCAGTACTTC
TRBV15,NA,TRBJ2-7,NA,CATSREFSGGAYEQYF,TGTGCCACCAGCAGAGAGTTTTCCGGCGGAGCTTACGAGCAGTACTTC
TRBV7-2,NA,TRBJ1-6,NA,CASSRGAQHNSPLHF,TGTGCCAGCAGCCGGGGGGCCCAACATAATTCACCCCTCCACTTT
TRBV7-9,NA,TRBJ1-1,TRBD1,CASSPQDRVTEAFF,TGTGCCAGCAGCCCCCAGGACAGGGTTACTGAAGCTTTCTTT
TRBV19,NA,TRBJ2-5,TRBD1,CASSQGVRETQYF,TGTGCCAGTAGTCAGGGGGTAAGGGAGACCCAGTACTTC
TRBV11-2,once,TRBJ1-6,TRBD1,CASSSDRGSTPLHF,TGTGCCAGCAGCTCCGACAGGGGATCGACACCCCTCCACTTT
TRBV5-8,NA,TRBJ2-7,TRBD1,CASSPGQGYGLGEQYF,TGTGCCAGCAGCCCCGGACAGGGATACGGTCTAGGCGAGCAGTACTTC
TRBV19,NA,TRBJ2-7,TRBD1,CASSTWGQGIDEQYF,TGTGCCAGTAGTACATGGGGACAGGGTATCGACGAGCAGTACTTC
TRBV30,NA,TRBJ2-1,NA,CAWMGHNEQFF,TGTGCCTGGATGGGACATAATGAGCAGTTCTTC
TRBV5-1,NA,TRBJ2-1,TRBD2,CASSYGGVIDEQFF,TGCGCCAGCAGCTATGGGGGGGTCATCGATGAGCAGTTCTTC
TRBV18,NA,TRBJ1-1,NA,CASSHPRGPNTEAFF,TGTGCCAGCTCCCACCCCCGGGGTCCCAACACTGAAGCTTTCTTT
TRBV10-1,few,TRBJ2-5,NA,CASSDLRENQETQYF,TGCGCCAGCAGTGACCTGAGGGAGAACCAAGAGACCCAGTACTTC
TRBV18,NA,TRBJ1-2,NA,CASSADRQYGYTF,TGTGCCAGCTCAGCGGACAGACAATATGGCTACACCTTC
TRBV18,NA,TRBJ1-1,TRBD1,CASSSGQGGEAFF,TGTGCCAGCTCAAGTGGACAGGGGGGGGAAGCTTTCTTT
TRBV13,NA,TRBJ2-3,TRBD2,CASSGSGRANLTDTQYF,TGTGCCAGCAGCGGTAGCGGGAGGGCCAATTTGACAGATACGCAGTATTTT
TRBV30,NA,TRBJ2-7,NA,CAWSVYQAYEQYF,TGTGCCTGGAGTGTTTATCAGGCCTACGAGCAGTACTTC
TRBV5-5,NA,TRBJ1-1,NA,CASSLGPEMNTEAFF,TGTGCCAGCAGCTTGGGTCCCGAGATGAACACTGAAGCTTTCTTT
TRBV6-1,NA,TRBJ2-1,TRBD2,CASSEGTSGYNEQFF,TGTGCCAGCAGTGAAGGTACTAGCGGATACAATGAGCAGTTCTTC
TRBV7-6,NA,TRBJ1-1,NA,CASSLVQFRNTEAFF,TGTGCCAGCAGCTTAGTGCAGTTCAGGAACACTGAAGCTTTCTTT
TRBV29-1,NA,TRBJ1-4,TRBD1,CSAQGGDEKLFF,TGCAGCGCACAGGGGGGGGATGAAAAACTGTTTTTT
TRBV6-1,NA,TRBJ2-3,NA,CASSEGQRKKQYF,TGTGCCAGCAGTGAAGGCCAGCGGAAAAAGCAGTATTTT
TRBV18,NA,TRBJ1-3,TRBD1,CASSDIQGAGNTIYF,TGTGCCAGCTCGGACATACAGGGGGCTGGAAACACCATATATTTT
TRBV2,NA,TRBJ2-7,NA,CASSVGGRSEQYF,TGTGCCAGCAGTGTCGGCGGGCGTAGCGAGCAGTACTTC
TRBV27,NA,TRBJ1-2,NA,CASSFDGASAKDYGYTF,TGTGCCAGCAGTTTCGATGGGGCTTCAGCTAAGGACTATGGCTACACCTTC
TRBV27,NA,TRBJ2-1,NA,CASSFPGVGDNEQFF,TGTGCCAGCAGTTTTCCAGGGGTTGGGGACAATGAGCAGTTCTTC
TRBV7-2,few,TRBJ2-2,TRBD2,CASSVTRTSGNTGELFF,TGTGCCAGCAGCGTCACCCGGACTAGCGGTAACACCGGGGAGCTGTTTTTT
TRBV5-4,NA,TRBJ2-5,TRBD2,CASSPRGGLETQYF,TGTGCCAGCAGTCCCCGGGGGGGCCTAGAGACCCAGTACTTC
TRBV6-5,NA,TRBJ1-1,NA,CASSYGDRLNTEAFF,TGTGCCAGCAGTTACGGCGACAGGCTGAACACTGAAGCTTTCTTT
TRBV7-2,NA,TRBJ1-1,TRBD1,CAIILGTGGTEAFF,TGTGCCATCATCCTGGGGACAGGGGGCACTGAAGCTTTCTTT
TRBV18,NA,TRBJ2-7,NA,CASSPALGGLAYYEQYF,TGTGCCAGCTCACCCGCCTTAGGAGGTCTAGCTTACTACGAGCAGTACTTC